Below, 18 T cell receptor beta chains from the same sample are listed, as sequenced in a study of control samples from healthy donors and cancer patients. Produced via immunoSEQ multiplex PCR; TCRdb's table is partial and in-frame only. The sample includes 150,000 or so clones, about 93% of them seen just once. The sequenced sample consisted of blood. The origin of the receptors is a woman aged 25 to 39 in good health.

V usage is TRBV6-1 and J usage is TRBJ1-5, with TRBD1 matching 7 bases. V was clipped by 2 bases and J by 4 bases; unmatched bases: 2. CDR1 is MNHNS, CDR2 SASEGT, per germline. The CDR3 is made up of 14 amino acids. The CDR3 sequence: CASSELTGNQPQHF. The CDR3 nucleotides read TGTGCCAGCAGTGAATTGACAGGGAATCAGCCCCAGCATTTT.

This sequence joins TRBV29-1 and TRBJ2-2, with D uncertain. V gave up 5 bases and J gave up 1 base, with 11 bases separating them. This CDR3 region has 14 residues. Germline V CDR1 and CDR2: SQVTM, ANQGSEA. As DNA, the CDR3 is TGCAGCGTTTCTCCCCCCGGGAACACCGGGGAGCTGTTTTTT. It is translated as CSVSPPGNTGELFF.

The chain recombines TRBV18 with TRBJ2-1, with 13 bases identical to TRBD2. From germline, CDR1 is KGHSH and CDR2 LQKENI. V lost 5 bases and J lost 5; bases outside the gene matches: 3. The length of the CDR3 is 15 residues. The CDR3 bases are TGTGCCAGCTCAACCGGGACTAGCGGGGACAATGAGCAGTTCTTC. Its protein product is CASSTGTSGDNEQFF.

The rearrangement links TRBV6-6 to TRBJ2-7, with D perhaps matching TRBD1 (5 bases). The length of the CDR3 is 13 residues. CDR1 and CDR2 from the germline V gene are MNHNY and SVGAGI (reference sequence). Trimming cost V 2 bases and J 7 bases, with 12 bases left between them. The CDR3 DNA follows: TGTGCCAGCAGTTACGTCAGGGATGGAGAGCAGTACTTC. Its translation: CASSYVRDGEQYF.

The chain is built from TRBV19 and TRBJ2-1; a weak D match, TRBD2 (6 bases). This CDR3 contains 13 residues. Looked up from germline, CDR1 is LNHDA and CDR2 is SQIVND (reference sequence). V lost 10 bases to trimming and J lost 5 bases, with 15 bases between them. The CDR3 DNA sequence: TGTGCCACCGGGAGAGGGGTCCACAATGAGCAGTTCTTC. Translation gives CATGRGVHNEQFF.

The CDR3 nucleotides read TGTGCCAGCAGCTCCGGACTAGCGGGAGACGAAGGGAAGCTGTTTTTT. Translation: CASSSGLAGDEGKLFF. The rearrangement joins TRBV7-9 to TRBJ2-2; 13 nucleotides align to TRBD2. The germline gives CDR1 SEHNR, CDR2 FQNEAQ (reference sequence). The V gene end was trimmed by 4 bases and the J gene end by 12 bases; junction bases not matched to a gene: 11. The CDR3 loop spans 16 amino acids.

The gene calls are TRBV19 and TRBJ2-2; D might be TRBD1 or TRBD2, each matching 5 bases. V was shortened by 4 bases and J by 5 bases, with 17 bases between the two germline ends. The CDR3 covers 16 residues. Per the germline V gene, CDR1 is LNHDA and CDR2 is SQIVND (reference sequence). CDR3 sequence reads: CASSRFRDLKTGELFF. CDR3 coding DNA: TGTGCCAGTAGTAGGTTTCGGGACCTAAAGACCGGGGAGCTGTTTTTT.

The gene calls are TRBV6-5 and TRBJ2-7, with D hard to call. This CDR3 is 11 amino acids long. Germline-derived CDR1 and CDR2 are MNHEY and SVGAGI. V was shortened by 11 bases and J by 4 bases, with 12 bases between the two germline ends. For the CDR3, the DNA is TGTGCCTACTCCGCCCCATACGAGCAGTACTTC. Translating gives CAYSAPYEQYF.

This clone ranks as medium-sized (0.01 to 0.1%). The chain uses TRBV7-9 and TRBJ2-7, with D possibly TRBD1 on 5 matching bases. Trimming took off 2 bases at V and 0 bases at J, with 8 bases between the two ends. CDR1 SEHNR and CDR2 FQNEAQ come from the germline V gene (reference sequence). This CDR3 is built from 14 residues. For the CDR3, the DNA is TGTGCCAGCAGCTTACTGACAGCCTCCTACGAGCAGTACTTC. Amino acids: CASSLLTASYEQYF.

The rearrangement uses TRBV2 and TRBJ2-7; no clear D. CDR1 and CDR2 from the germline V gene are SNHLY and FYNNEI. This CDR3 comprises 15 residues. With 6 bases removed from V and 1 base from J, the gap between germline ends came to 16 bases. CDR3 DNA: TGTGCCAGCAGGCTGGAACAGTCTACTTCCTACGAGCAGTACTTC. This codes for CASRLEQSTSYEQYF.

This clone was seen a handful of times. This chain joins TRBV18 and TRBJ2-5, with unresolved D. CDR1 KGHSH and CDR2 LQKENI come from the germline V gene. CDR3 length: 14 residues. Trimming removed 1 base at V and 4 bases at J, with 10 bases between. CDR3: CASSPLISLETQYF. The CDR3 DNA follows: TGTGCCAGCTCACCACTAATTAGTCTAGAGACCCAGTACTTC.

V is TRBV6-1 and J is TRBJ1-3, with a tentative D call TRBD1 (5 bases). Trimming cost V 4 bases and J 0 bases, with 16 bases left between them. Germline CDR1 and CDR2: MNHNS and SASEGT. The CDR3 extends over 17 amino acids. CDR3 residues: CASSGVGTLRSGNTIYF. CDR3 nucleotide sequence: TGTGCCAGCAGTGGGGTTGGGACTTTACGCTCTGGAAACACCATATATTTT.

This clone appeared a single time. The chain combines TRBV28 with TRBJ1-6; perhaps TRBD1 as D (6 bases). With 1 base removed from V and 9 bases from J, the gap between germline ends came to 10 bases. Germline V CDR1 and CDR2: MDHEN, SYDVKM. The CDR3 totals 14 residues. The CDR3 loop is CASSLYRAGSPLHF. DNA for the CDR3: TGTGCCAGCAGTTTATACAGGGCGGGTTCACCCCTCCACTTT.

This sequence joins TRBV7-2 and TRBJ2-4; TRBD1 aligns across 8 bases. V was pared by 3 bases and J by 3 bases, with 4 bases of the junction left unmatched. Germline V CDR1 and CDR2: SGHTA, FQGNSA. The CDR3 extends over 15 amino acids. CDR3 in DNA: TGTGCCAGCAGCTTCGAGACAGGGGTCAAAAACATTCAGTACTTC. Encoded protein: CASSFETGVKNIQYF. Combining the CDR3 with reference TRBV7-2 and TRBJ2-4 gives the whole variable domain GAGVSQSPSNKVTEKGKDVELRCDPISGHTALYWYRQSLGQGLEFLIYFQGNSAPDKSGLPSDRFSAERTGGSVSTLTIQRTQQEDSAVYLCASSFETGVKNIQYFGAGTRLSVL.

As DNA, the CDR3 is TGTGCCAGTAGTATTCGTCGGTACAATGAGCAGTTCTTC. It is translated as CASSIRRYNEQFF. This chain uses TRBV19 with TRBJ2-1; the D is unclear. The CDR3 runs to 13 residues. V was trimmed by 3 bases and J by 4 bases, leaving 7 bases between them. In germline, CDR1 is LNHDA, CDR2 SQIVND (reference sequence).

The chain joins TRBV3-1 (or the pseudogene TRBV3-2) to TRBJ1-4; no definite D call. From germline, CDR1 is LGHDT and CDR2 YNNKEL (reference sequence). The CDR3 sequence is 11 residues long. Trimming stripped 3 bases from V and 7 bases from J, with 3 bases between. The chain's CDR3 is CASSQSEKLFF. CDR3 bases: TGTGCCAGCAGCCAGAGTGAAAAACTGTTTTTT.

The chain links TRBV4-3 to TRBJ2-1, with 11 bases aligning to TRBD2. This CDR3 region has 17 residues. J was trimmed by 9 bases and V by 0 bases; bases with no gene match: 10. Per the germline V gene, CDR1 is LGHNA and CDR2 is YSLEER. Here the CDR3 reads CASSQDPPTSGRGEQFF. CDR3 nucleotides: TGCGCCAGCAGCCAAGATCCGCCTACTAGCGGGAGAGGTGAGCAGTTCTTC.

V is TRBV2 and J is TRBJ2-1; 7 bases map to TRBD2. The V gene's germline CDR1 is SNHLY and CDR2 FYNNEI. V gave up 5 bases and J gave up 2 bases; unmatched junction bases: 6. The CDR3 spans 15 residues. CDR3 nucleotide sequence: TGTGCCAGCAGTAATAGCGGGTCCCCCTACAATGAGCAGTTCTTC. It specifies CASSNSGSPYNEQFF. The full variable domain, completed using reference TRBV2 and TRBJ2-1, is EPEVTQTPSHQVTQMGQEVILRCVPISNHLYFYWYRQILGQKVEFLVSFYNNEISEKSEIFDDQFSVERPDGSNFTLKIRSTKLEDSAMYFCASSNSGSPYNEQFFGPGTRLTVL.